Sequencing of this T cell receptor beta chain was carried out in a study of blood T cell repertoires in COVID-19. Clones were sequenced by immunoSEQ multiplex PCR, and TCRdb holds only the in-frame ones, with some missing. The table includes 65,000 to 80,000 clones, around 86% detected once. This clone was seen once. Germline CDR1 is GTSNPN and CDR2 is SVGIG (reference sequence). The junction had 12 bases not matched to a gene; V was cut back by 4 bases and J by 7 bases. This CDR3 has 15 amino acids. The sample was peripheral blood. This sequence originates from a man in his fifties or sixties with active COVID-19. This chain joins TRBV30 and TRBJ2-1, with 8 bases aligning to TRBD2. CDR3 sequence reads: CAWIYSGATPNEQFF. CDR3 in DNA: TGTGCCTGGATTTATAGCGGGGCTACCCCAAATGAGCAGTTCTTC.